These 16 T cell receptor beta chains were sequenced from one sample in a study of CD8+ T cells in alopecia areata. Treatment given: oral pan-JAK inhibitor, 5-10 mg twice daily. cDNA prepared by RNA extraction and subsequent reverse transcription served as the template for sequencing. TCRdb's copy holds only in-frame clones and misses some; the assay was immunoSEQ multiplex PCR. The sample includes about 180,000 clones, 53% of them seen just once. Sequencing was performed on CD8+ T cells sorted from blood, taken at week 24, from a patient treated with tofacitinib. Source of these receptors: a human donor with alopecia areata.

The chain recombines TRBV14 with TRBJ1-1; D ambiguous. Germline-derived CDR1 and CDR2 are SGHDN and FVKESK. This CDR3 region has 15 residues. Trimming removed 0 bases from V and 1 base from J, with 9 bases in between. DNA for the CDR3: TGTGCCAGCAGCCAAGAATCGTTGGAGAACACTGAAGCTTTCTTT. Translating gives CASSQESLENTEAFF.

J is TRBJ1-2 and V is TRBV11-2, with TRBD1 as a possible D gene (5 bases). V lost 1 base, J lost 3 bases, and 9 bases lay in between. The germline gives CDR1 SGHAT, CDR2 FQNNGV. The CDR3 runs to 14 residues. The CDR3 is CASSLGRVDYGYTF. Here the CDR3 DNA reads TGTGCCAGCAGCTTAGGCAGGGTCGACTATGGCTACACCTTC.

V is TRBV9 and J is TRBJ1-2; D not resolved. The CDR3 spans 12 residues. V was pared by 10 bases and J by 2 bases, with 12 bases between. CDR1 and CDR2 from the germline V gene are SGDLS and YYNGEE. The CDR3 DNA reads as TGTGCCTCTAAAGAGGGAAACTATGGCTACACCTTC. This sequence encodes CASKEGNYGYTF.

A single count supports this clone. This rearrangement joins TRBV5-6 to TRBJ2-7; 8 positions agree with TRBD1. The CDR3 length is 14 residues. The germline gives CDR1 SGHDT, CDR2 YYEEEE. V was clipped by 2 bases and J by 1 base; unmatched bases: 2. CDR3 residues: CASSFGQGSYEQYF. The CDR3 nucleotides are TGTGCCAGCAGCTTTGGACAGGGTTCCTACGAGCAGTACTTC.

DNA for the CDR3: TGTGCCAGCAGCGTAGAGGCAGGGGCCGTCCCCCCCTATGGCTACACCTTC. Translating it yields CASSVEAGAVPPYGYTF. The chain is built from TRBV9 and TRBJ1-2, with a weak D call TRBD1 (6 bases). V gave up 0 bases and J gave up 4 bases, with 19 bases separating them. This CDR3 contains 17 residues. Germline V gives CDR1 SGDLS, CDR2 YYNGEE.

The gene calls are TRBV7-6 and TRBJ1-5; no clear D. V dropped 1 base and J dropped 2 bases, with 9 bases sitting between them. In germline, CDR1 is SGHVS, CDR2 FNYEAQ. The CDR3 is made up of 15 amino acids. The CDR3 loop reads CASSLDGRRNQPQHF. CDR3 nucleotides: TGTGCCAGCAGCTTAGACGGACGGCGCAATCAGCCCCAGCATTTT.

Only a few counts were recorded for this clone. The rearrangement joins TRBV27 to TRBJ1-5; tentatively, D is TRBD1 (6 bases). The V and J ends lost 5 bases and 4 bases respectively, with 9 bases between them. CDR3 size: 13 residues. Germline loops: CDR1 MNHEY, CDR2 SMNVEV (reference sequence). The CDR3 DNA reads TGTGCCAGCAGTGCCGACAGGAATCAGCCCCAGCATTTT. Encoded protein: CASSADRNQPQHF.

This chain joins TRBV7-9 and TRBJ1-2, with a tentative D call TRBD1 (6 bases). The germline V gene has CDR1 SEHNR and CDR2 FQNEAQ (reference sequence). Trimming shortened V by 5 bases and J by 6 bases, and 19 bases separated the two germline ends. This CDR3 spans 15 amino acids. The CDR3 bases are TGTGCCAGCAGCCTCTCCCCTGGCCACAGGGATGGCTACACCTTC. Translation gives CASSLSPGHRDGYTF. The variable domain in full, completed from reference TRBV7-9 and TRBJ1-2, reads DTGVSQNPRHKITKRGQNVTFRCDPISEHNRLYWYRQTLGQGPEFLTYFQNEAQLEKSRLLSDRFSAERPKGSFSTLEIQRTEQGDSAMYLCASSLSPGHRDGYTFGSGTRLTVV.

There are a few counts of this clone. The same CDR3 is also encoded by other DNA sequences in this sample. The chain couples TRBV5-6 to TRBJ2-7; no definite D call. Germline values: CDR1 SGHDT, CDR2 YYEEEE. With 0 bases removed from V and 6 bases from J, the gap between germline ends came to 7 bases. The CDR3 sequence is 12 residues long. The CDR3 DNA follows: TGTGCCAGCAGCTTGGCTAGTGGCGAGCAGTACTTC. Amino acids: CASSLASGEQYF.

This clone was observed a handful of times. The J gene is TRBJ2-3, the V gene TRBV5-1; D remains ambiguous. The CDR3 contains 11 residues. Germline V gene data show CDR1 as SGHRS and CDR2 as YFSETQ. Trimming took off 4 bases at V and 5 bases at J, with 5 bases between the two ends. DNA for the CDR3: TGCGCCAGCAGCGGCGAAGATACGCAGTATTTT. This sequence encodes CASSGEDTQYF.

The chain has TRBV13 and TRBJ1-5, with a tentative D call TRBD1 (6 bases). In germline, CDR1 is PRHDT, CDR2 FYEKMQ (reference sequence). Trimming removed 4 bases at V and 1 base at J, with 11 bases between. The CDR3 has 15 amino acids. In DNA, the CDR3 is TGTGCCAGCAGCTCCAGGGGTTTAAGCAATCAGCCCCAGCATTTT. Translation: CASSSRGLSNQPQHF.

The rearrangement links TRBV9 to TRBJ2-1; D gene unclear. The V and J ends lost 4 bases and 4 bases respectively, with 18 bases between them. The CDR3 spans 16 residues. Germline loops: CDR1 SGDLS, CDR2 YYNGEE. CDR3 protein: CASSPFQNTYYNEQFF. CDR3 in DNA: TGTGCCAGCAGCCCTTTCCAAAATACTTATTACAATGAGCAGTTCTTC.

CDR3 loop: CATSSPGTGGNQPQHF. In DNA form, the CDR3 reads TGTGCCACCAGCAGCCCTGGGACAGGGGGGAATCAGCCCCAGCATTTT. V usage is TRBV15 and J usage is TRBJ1-5; 11 bases are a match to TRBD1. This CDR3 has 16 amino acids. Germline V CDR1 and CDR2: LNHNV, YYDKDF (reference sequence). V gave up 3 bases and J gave up 4 bases; unmatched junction bases: 5.

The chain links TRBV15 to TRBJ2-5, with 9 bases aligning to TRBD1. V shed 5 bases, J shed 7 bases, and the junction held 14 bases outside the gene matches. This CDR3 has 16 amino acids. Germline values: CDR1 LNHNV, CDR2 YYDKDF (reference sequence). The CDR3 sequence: CATSPRPGQGKGTQYF. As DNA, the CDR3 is TGTGCCACCAGCCCCCGGCCGGGACAGGGAAAGGGGACCCAGTACTTC.

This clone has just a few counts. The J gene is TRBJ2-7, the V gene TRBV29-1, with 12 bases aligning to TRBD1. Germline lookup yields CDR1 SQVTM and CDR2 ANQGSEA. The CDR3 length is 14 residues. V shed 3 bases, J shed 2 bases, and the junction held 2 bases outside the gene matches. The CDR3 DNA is TGCAGCGTTGACGGGACAGGGGGCCCCTACGAGCAGTACTTC. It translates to CSVDGTGGPYEQYF.

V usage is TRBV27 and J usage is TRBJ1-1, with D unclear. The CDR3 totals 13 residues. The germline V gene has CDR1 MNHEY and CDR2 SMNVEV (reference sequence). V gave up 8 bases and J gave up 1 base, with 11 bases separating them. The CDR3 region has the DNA TGTGCCAGCGGTATCAACAGGAACACTGAAGCTTTCTTT. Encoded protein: CASGINRNTEAFF.